These T cell receptor beta chains were read from a single sample in a study of T cells after yellow fever vaccination. TCRdb redid the calling of the 5' RACE reads with MiXCR, one entry per CDR3 protein. This sample has tens of thousands of distinct CDR3 sequences, with more than 5.5% found just once. The sample here was CD8+ T cells sorted from PBMCs, taken more than 4 days after the first yellow fever vaccination. Receptor source: a man aged 18 to 29 who received the YFV17D yellow fever vaccine. Both conserved end residues are part of each CDR3. Each record gives: V gene, clone size, J gene, CDR3 length, D gene, CDR3 DNA, CDR3 protein. D genes are given only for firm matches. The size entry is marked missing in some rows and otherwise reads once, few, many or a size class.

v_call: TRBV7-9
clone_size: few
j_call: TRBJ1-1
cdr3_length: 13
d_call: TRBD1
cdr3_nt: TGTGCCAGCAGCCCCAGGACAGGGCCTGAAGCTTTCTTT
cdr3_aa: CASSPRTGPEAFF

v_call: TRBV4-3
clone_size: .
j_call: TRBJ2-7
cdr3_length: 13
d_call: .
cdr3_nt: TGCGCCAGCAGCCAAGATCGTGTGGGGGAGCAGTACTTC
cdr3_aa: CASSQDRVGEQYF

v_call: TRBV7-2
clone_size: .
j_call: TRBJ2-3
cdr3_length: 15
d_call: TRBD2
cdr3_nt: TGTGCCAGCAGCCCACTAGCGGGGGGGCCAGATACGCAGTATTTT
cdr3_aa: CASSPLAGGPDTQYF

v_call: TRBV4-2
clone_size: few
j_call: TRBJ1-2
cdr3_length: 12
d_call: .
cdr3_nt: TGTGCCACCGGGAGGACTGAGAATGGCTACACCTTC
cdr3_aa: CATGRTENGYTF

v_call: TRBV11-2
clone_size: many
j_call: TRBJ2-1
cdr3_length: 15
d_call: .
cdr3_nt: TGTGCCAGCAGCTTGACGGGGCGCTCCTACAATGAGCAGTTCTTC
cdr3_aa: CASSLTGRSYNEQFF

v_call: TRBV5-5
clone_size: many
j_call: TRBJ2-5
cdr3_length: 16
d_call: .
cdr3_nt: TGTGCCAGCAGCTTAGCTAGGGGCAGAGGACAAGAGACCCAGTACTTC
cdr3_aa: CASSLARGRGQETQYF

v_call: TRBV10-3
clone_size: many
j_call: TRBJ1-2
cdr3_length: 17
d_call: .
cdr3_nt: TGTGCCATCAGTGAGGACCTGGGGCACGCGGCATTTTACGGCTACACCTTC
cdr3_aa: CAISEDLGHAAFYGYTF

v_call: TRBV7-8
clone_size: .
j_call: TRBJ2-2
cdr3_length: 14
d_call: .
cdr3_nt: TGTGCCAGCAGCCCCGCTAGAGTGGCCGGGGAGCTGTTTTTT
cdr3_aa: CASSPARVAGELFF

v_call: TRBV12-3/TRBV12-4
clone_size: many
j_call: TRBJ2-3
cdr3_length: 10
d_call: .
cdr3_nt: TGTGCCAGCAGGGCAGATACGCAGTATTTT
cdr3_aa: CASRADTQYF

v_call: TRBV24-1
clone_size: .
j_call: TRBJ2-1
cdr3_length: 19
d_call: TRBD1
cdr3_nt: TGTGCCACCAGTCCTAGAACAGGGGGCGAAGAGTGGGACTACAATGAGCAGTTCTTC
cdr3_aa: CATSPRTGGEEWDYNEQFF

v_call: TRBV3-1
clone_size: many
j_call: TRBJ2-1
cdr3_length: 17
d_call: TRBD2
cdr3_nt: TGTGCCAGCAGCCAAGTAGCGGGGGGGATATCCTACAATGAGCAGTTCTTC
cdr3_aa: CASSQVAGGISYNEQFF

v_call: TRBV5-4
clone_size: many
j_call: TRBJ2-7
cdr3_length: 16
d_call: TRBD1
cdr3_nt: TGTGCCAGCAGCTTGTTGACAGGGCAGAGTGGTTACGAGCAGTACTTC
cdr3_aa: CASSLLTGQSGYEQYF

v_call: TRBV28
clone_size: many
j_call: TRBJ2-3
cdr3_length: 14
d_call: .
cdr3_nt: TGTGCCAGCAGTTTAGAACAGCTCACAGATACGCAGTATTTT
cdr3_aa: CASSLEQLTDTQYF

v_call: TRBV6-2/TRBV6-3
clone_size: many
j_call: TRBJ1-2
cdr3_length: 14
d_call: .
cdr3_nt: TGTGCCAGCAGTTTACCCGGACCAGACCATGGCTACACCTTC
cdr3_aa: CASSLPGPDHGYTF